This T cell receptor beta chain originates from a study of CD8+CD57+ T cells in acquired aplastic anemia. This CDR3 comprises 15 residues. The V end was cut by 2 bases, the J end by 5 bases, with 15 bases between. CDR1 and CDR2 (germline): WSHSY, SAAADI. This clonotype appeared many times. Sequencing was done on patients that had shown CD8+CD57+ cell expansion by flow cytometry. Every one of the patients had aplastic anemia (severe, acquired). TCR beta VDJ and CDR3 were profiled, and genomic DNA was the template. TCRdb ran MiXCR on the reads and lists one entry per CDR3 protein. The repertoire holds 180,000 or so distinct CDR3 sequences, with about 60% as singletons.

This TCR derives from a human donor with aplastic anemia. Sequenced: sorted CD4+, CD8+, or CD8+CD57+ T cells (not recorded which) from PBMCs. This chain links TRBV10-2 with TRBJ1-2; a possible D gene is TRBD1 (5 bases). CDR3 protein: CASSEMGVPFYGYTF. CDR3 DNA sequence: TGCGCCAGCAGTGAGATGGGGGTCCCCTTTTATGGCTACACCTTC.